The clone carrying this T cell receptor (beta chain) was counted once. Authors' processing steps: The assay estimated nucleated cells by amplifying reference gene primers. Profiled with immunoSEQ multiplex PCR; TCRdb holds only in-frame clones, not every one. The V and J calls and the clone size are those of that table, but D and trimming were determined from the DNA. The sample has some 110,000 clones, roughly four fifths seen once. These data belong to a study of blood T cell repertoires in COVID-19. Turning to the study itself: PBMCs, B-cell-depleted T cells, or T cells were the source of the cDNA or gDNA that made up the material.

Sequencing used peripheral blood. The receptor comes from a man older than 75 with COVID-19, enrolled during active disease.

The DNA for the CDR3 is TGTGCCAGCAGTTACCTTAGCGGAAACACTGAAGCTTTCTTT. This sequence encodes CASSYLSGNTEAFF. The chain links TRBV6-5 to TRBJ1-1, with unresolved D. Germline V gene data show CDR1 as MNHEY and CDR2 as SVGAGI. The CDR3 is 14 amino acids. With 2 bases removed from V and 2 bases from J, the gap between germline ends came to 9 bases.